These 25 T cell receptor beta chains were sequenced from one sample in a study of beta chain features in type 1 diabetes. The authors reverse transcribed all of the isolated RNA, so sequencing captured expressed TCRB transcripts. The assay was immunoSEQ multiplex PCR, and TCRdb's table has in-frame clones only and misses some. The profile shows roughly 330,000 clones, approximately 10% of them singletons. What was sequenced was naive CD4+ T cells from blood. The receptor set was obtained from a woman aged 25-40 years in good health.

This clone appeared a few times. The chain carries TRBV9 and TRBJ1-5; no clear D. V was pared by 0 bases and J by 7 bases, with 8 bases between. The CDR3 is made up of 13 amino acids. From germline, CDR1 is SGDLS and CDR2 YYNGEE. In DNA form, the CDR3 reads TGTGCCAGCAGCGTAGGACACACCCAGCCCCAGCATTTT. Translated, it gives CASSVGHTQPQHF. The variable domain in full, with the rest retrieved from reference TRBV9 and TRBJ1-5, is DSGVTQTPKHLITATGQRVTLRCSPRSGDLSVYWYQQSLDQGLQFLIQYYNGEERAKGNILERFSAQQFPDLHSELNLSSLELGDSALYFCASSVGHTQPQHFGDGTRLSIL.

The J gene is TRBJ2-7, the V gene TRBV7-8; D is unresolved. Trimming removed 5 bases at V and 6 bases at J, with 8 bases between. CDR3 length equals 11 residues. The germline V gene encodes CDR1 SGHVS and CDR2 FQNEAQ. The chain's CDR3 is CASSLVLEQYF. The CDR3 DNA follows: TGTGCCAGCAGCCTAGTCCTCGAGCAGTACTTC.

This clone was detected only a few times. The chain recombines TRBV28 with TRBJ2-3; the D gene is possibly TRBD2 (6 bases). From germline, CDR1 is MDHEN and CDR2 SYDVKM. The CDR3 loop spans 16 amino acids. Trimming pared 5 bases from V and 0 bases from J, leaving 15 bases between. CDR3: CASSSASSASTDTQYF. The DNA of the CDR3 is TGTGCCAGCAGTAGTGCCTCTAGCGCTAGCACAGATACGCAGTATTTT.

This chain uses TRBV4-3 with TRBJ2-7, with TRBD1 matching over 12 bases. The CDR3 consists of 17 residues. The germline V gene encodes CDR1 LGHNA and CDR2 YSLEER. J lost 6 bases, V lost 4 bases, and 13 bases had no gene match. CDR3 region: CASSPGTSGQGASEQYF. CDR3 coding DNA: TGCGCCAGCAGCCCTGGGACCTCGGGACAGGGGGCCAGCGAGCAGTACTTC.

This clone appeared a single time. At one end the junction does not follow the germline gene, possibly because of a read error. The V gene is TRBV7-7, the J gene TRBJ2-2, with D perhaps TRBD1 (5 bases). Per the germline V gene, CDR1 is SSHAT and CDR2 is FNYEAQ (reference sequence). This CDR3 region has 14 residues. The CDR3 DNA reads TGTGCTAGCAGCTTAGGGGCAGGGCACGGGGAGCTGTTTTTT. Translated: CASSLGAGHGELFF.

CDR3 nucleotides: TGTGCCTGGAGTCGGAGACTAGCATACACAGATACGCAGTATTTT. Its translation: CAWSRRLAYTDTQYF. V is TRBV30 and J is TRBJ2-3; 7 nucleotides match TRBD2. In germline, CDR1 is GTSNPN, CDR2 SVGIG (reference sequence). This CDR3 has 15 residues. The ends lost 2 bases at V and 2 bases at J; junction bases unmatched: 7.

CDR3 residues: CASSPRQGTTGELFF. CDR3 coding DNA: TGTGCCAGCAGCCCCCGACAGGGGACGACCGGGGAGCTGTTTTTT. The V gene is TRBV5-4, the J gene TRBJ2-2; 8 nucleotides match TRBD1. Germline CDR1 SGHNT, CDR2 YYREEE (reference sequence). The CDR3 has 15 amino acids. Trimming at V came to 4 bases and at J to 5 bases, leaving 7 bases not matched to a gene.

V gene TRBV7-2 combines with J gene TRBJ1-5, with 10 bases that match TRBD1. The CDR3 has 15 amino acids. V lost 5 bases and J lost 7; bases outside the gene matches: 8. The germline gives CDR1 SGHTA, CDR2 FQGNSA. Here the CDR3 reads CASSIPGTGEQPQHF. The DNA of the CDR3 is TGTGCCAGCAGCATCCCTGGGACAGGGGAACAGCCCCAGCATTTT.

V usage is TRBV14 and J usage is TRBJ2-2; the D gene is possibly TRBD2 (5 bases). Germline V lookup: CDR1 SGHDN, CDR2 FVKESK. The CDR3 covers 17 residues. Trimming took 0 bases from V and 6 from J, leaving 17 bases between them. The CDR3 nucleotides read TGTGCCAGCAGCCAAGAATCTCTCGGGGTCAGTGCCGGGGAGCTGTTTTTT. Residues: CASSQESLGVSAGELFF. Full variable domain (rest looked up from reference TRBV14 and TRBJ2-2): EAGVTQFPSHSVIEKGQTVTLRCDPISGHDNLYWYRRVMGKEIKFLLHFVKESKQDESGMPNNRFLAERTGGTYSTLKVQPAELEDSGVYFCASSQESLGVSAGELFFGEGSRLTVL.

This clone turned up a few times. The CDR3 region is CSSETGPSDTQYF. In DNA, the CDR3 is TGCAGCTCAGAGACAGGGCCATCAGATACGCAGTATTTT. V and J are TRBV29-1 and TRBJ2-3; TRBD1 matches 7 bases. Germline assignment: CDR1 SQVTM and CDR2 ANQGSEA. Losses at the gene ends were 8 bases for V and 4 bases for J; bases not matched to a gene: 9. The CDR3 loop spans 13 amino acids.

This clone has only a few counts. The V and J genes are TRBV7-2 and TRBJ2-1; maybe TRBD1 (6 bases). V lost 5 bases to trimming and J lost 1 base, with 9 bases between them. Germline V gene sequence: CDR1 SGHTA, CDR2 FQGNSA. The CDR3 has 14 amino acids. The CDR3 spells CASSATGSYNEQFF. DNA for the CDR3: TGTGCCAGCAGCGCGACAGGTTCCTACAATGAGCAGTTCTTC. The full variable domain, rest sourced from reference TRBV7-2 and TRBJ2-1, is GAGVSQSPSNKVTEKGKDVELRCDPISGHTALYWYRQSLGQGLEFLIYFQGNSAPDKSGLPSDRFSAERTGGSVSTLTIQRTQQEDSAVYLCASSATGSYNEQFFGPGTRLTVL.

This clone has only a few counts. The chain recombines TRBV28 with TRBJ2-1; TRBD2 might be the D (5 bases). The CDR3 sequence is 13 residues long. The germline CDR1 and CDR2 sequences are MDHEN and SYDVKM. Trimming took off 7 bases at V and 9 bases at J, with 16 bases between the two ends. Written as DNA, the CDR3 is TGTGCCAGCAAGGTTGGAGGAACGGCTGAGCAGTTCTTC. Translating gives CASKVGGTAEQFF.

This clone was detected ten times or more. This sequence joins TRBV4-2 and TRBJ2-1; D is uncertain. Germline V gene data show CDR1 as LGHNA and CDR2 as YNFKEQ. The length of the CDR3 is 13 residues. Trimming cost V 1 base and J 7 bases, with 8 bases left between them. CDR3 DNA: TGTGCCAGCAGCCAAGTCCAGTTTAATGAGCAGTTCTTC. It specifies CASSQVQFNEQFF.

The chain has TRBV7-3 and TRBJ2-2; TRBD2 is a possible D gene (5 bases). The CDR3 is made up of 14 amino acids. V lost 4 bases and J lost 5, with 11 bases in between. CDR1 is SGHTA and CDR2 is FQGTGA in the germline V gene. The CDR3 protein is CASSSNGGTGELFF. The CDR3 DNA follows: TGTGCCAGCAGCTCCAACGGCGGGACCGGGGAGCTGTTTTTT.

In this sample, this clone turned up a few times. V is TRBV5-4 and J is TRBJ2-3, with D perhaps matching TRBD1 (5 bases). Germline CDR1 SGHNT, CDR2 YYREEE (reference sequence). This CDR3 spans 17 amino acids. Trimming left V 0 bases short and J 7 bases short, with 21 bases between. The DNA of the CDR3 is TGTGCCAGCAGCTTGGAAGGTGGGGCAGGGTGGTGGAATACGCAGTATTTT. Protein sequence: CASSLEGGAGWWNTQYF.

This chain uses TRBV30 with TRBJ1-5; D is undetermined. The V end lost 0 bases, the J end lost 5 bases, and 8 bases lay between the germline ends. The CDR3 sequence is 13 residues long. Germline values: CDR1 GTSNPN, CDR2 SVGIG (reference sequence). The CDR3 region has the DNA TGTGCCTGGAGTGTGAGGCCTCATCAGCCCCAGCATTTT. Its translation is CAWSVRPHQPQHF.

This clone has more than one count but fewer than ten. The V gene is TRBV10-3, the J gene TRBJ1-5; tentative D call: TRBD1 (5 bases). In germline, CDR1 is ENHRY, CDR2 SYGVKD. V lost 6 bases, J lost 10 bases, and 16 bases lay in between. The CDR3 contains 13 residues. The CDR3 loop reads CAISEEGTVPQHF. CDR3 DNA: TGTGCCATCAGCGAGGAGGGGACTGTTCCCCAGCATTTT.

This clone was seen a few times. The chain joins TRBV19 to TRBJ2-5; 10 bases line up with TRBD1. CDR3 length: 13 amino acids. Germline V CDR1 and CDR2: LNHDA, SQIVND (reference sequence). Trimming took 10 bases from V and 5 from J; bases not matched to a gene: 7. The CDR3 DNA reads TGTGCCACCCGGGACAGGGGTCGGGAGACCCAGTACTTC. Translation gives CATRDRGRETQYF.

This clone has only a few counts. The gene calls are TRBV4-3 and TRBJ2-5; 10 nucleotides line up with TRBD2. The CDR3 has 17 amino acids. The germline V gene encodes CDR1 LGHNA and CDR2 YSLEER. The ends lost 0 bases at V and 5 bases at J; junction bases unmatched: 9. The CDR3 loop is CASSQDRIGSGGETQYF. As DNA, the CDR3 is TGCGCCAGCAGCCAAGATAGGATCGGTAGCGGGGGGGAGACCCAGTACTTC.

This clone was found a few times. This chain connects TRBV5-1 to TRBJ2-3; D unclear. V was shortened by 5 bases and J by 4 bases, with 11 bases between the two germline ends. CDR3 size: 13 residues. From germline, CDR1 is SGHRS and CDR2 YFSETQ. For the CDR3, the DNA is TGCGCCAGCAGAGAGGAGTGGGCAGATACGCAGTATTTT. Translating it yields CASREEWADTQYF.

In regard to this clone: Compared with germline, one end of the junction differs, possibly owing to a read error. The V call is TRBV7-7, the J call TRBJ1-1; D might be TRBD1 (6 bases). This CDR3 contains 14 residues. Germline assignment: CDR1 SSHAT and CDR2 FNYEAQ (reference sequence). CDR3 in amino acids: CASSPGGLNTEAFF. CDR3 coding DNA: TGTGCTAGCAGCCCCGGGGGGCTGAACACTGAAGCTTTCTTT.

This clone has a handful of counts. The chain recombines TRBV18 with TRBJ2-5; D is undetermined. V was cut by 0 bases and J by 3 bases, with 8 bases left in between. This CDR3 has 14 amino acids. The V gene's germline CDR1 is KGHSH and CDR2 LQKENI. CDR3 sequence (DNA): TGTGCCAGCTCACCACCGTTCCCCGAAGAGACCCAGTACTTC. The encoded protein is CASSPPFPEETQYF.

The chain has TRBV11-2 and TRBJ2-1; 10 nucleotides match TRBD2. V lost 6 bases, J lost 2 bases, and 7 bases stayed unmatched. Germline V gene lookup returns CDR1 SGHAT and CDR2 FQNNGV. CDR3 size: 16 residues. CDR3 in DNA: TGTGCCAGCAGACGGACTAGCGGAATAACCTACAATGAGCAGTTCTTC. Amino acid sequence: CASRRTSGITYNEQFF.

This clone has just a few counts. V is TRBV18 and J is TRBJ1-1, with D possibly matching TRBD1 (5 bases). Germline assignment: CDR1 KGHSH and CDR2 LQKENI. With 4 bases removed from V and 5 bases from J, the gap between germline ends came to 11 bases. The CDR3 length is 13 residues. The CDR3 region is CASSLQGWTEAFF. The CDR3 DNA reads as TGTGCCAGCTCACTTCAGGGTTGGACTGAAGCTTTCTTT.

The CDR3 coding sequence is TGTGCCTGGACAGGGAACTACGAGCAGTACTTC. The encoded protein is CAWTGNYEQYF. J is TRBJ2-7 and V is TRBV30, with D perhaps TRBD1 (5 bases). The CDR3 is 11 amino acids. Germline CDR1 reads GTSNPN; CDR2 reads SVGIG (reference sequence). V was pared by 4 bases and J by 3 bases, with 7 bases between.